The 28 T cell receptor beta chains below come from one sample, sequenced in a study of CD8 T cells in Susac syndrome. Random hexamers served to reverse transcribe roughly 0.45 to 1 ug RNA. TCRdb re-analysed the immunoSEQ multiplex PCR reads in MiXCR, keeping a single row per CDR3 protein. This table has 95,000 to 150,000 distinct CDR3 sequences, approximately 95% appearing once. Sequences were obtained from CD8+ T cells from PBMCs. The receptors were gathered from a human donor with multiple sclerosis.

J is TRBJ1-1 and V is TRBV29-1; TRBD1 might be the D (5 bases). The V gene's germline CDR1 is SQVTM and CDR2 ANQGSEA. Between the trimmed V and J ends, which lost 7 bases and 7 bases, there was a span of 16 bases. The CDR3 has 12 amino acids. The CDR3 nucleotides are TGCAGCGCAATCGGGGACTTACATGAAGCTTTCTTT. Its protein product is CSAIGDLHEAFF. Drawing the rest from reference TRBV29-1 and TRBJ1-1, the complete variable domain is SAVISQKPSRDICQRGTSLTIQCQVDSQVTMMFWYRQQPGQSLTLIATANQGSEATYESGFVIDKFPISRPNLTFSTLTVSNMSPEDSSIYLCSAIGDLHEAFFGQGTRLTVV.

CDR3 sequence: CASSPRGASEQYV. CDR3 in DNA: TGTGCCAGCAGTCCCAGGGGGGCGAGCGAGCAGTACGTC. The rearrangement joins TRBV28 to TRBJ2-7; D might be TRBD1 (7 bases). CDR3 length: 13 amino acids. The ends were cut back, 5 bases at V and 6 bases at J, with 14 bases in the middle. Germline CDR1 is MDHEN and CDR2 is SYDVKM.

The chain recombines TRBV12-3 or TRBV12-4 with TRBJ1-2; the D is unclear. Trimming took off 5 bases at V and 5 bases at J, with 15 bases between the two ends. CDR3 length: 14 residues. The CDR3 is CASSPRHTPYGYTF. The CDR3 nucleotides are TGTGCCAGCAGTCCGCGACATACCCCTTATGGCTACACCTTC.

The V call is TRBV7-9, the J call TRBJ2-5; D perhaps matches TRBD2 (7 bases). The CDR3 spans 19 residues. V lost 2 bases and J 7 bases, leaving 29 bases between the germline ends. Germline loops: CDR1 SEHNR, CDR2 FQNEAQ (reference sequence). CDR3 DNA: TGTGCCAGCAGCTTAATATGGGGGGGGCCCTCCGGGGCAAGATCGACCCAGTACTTC. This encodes CASSLIWGGPSGARSTQYF.

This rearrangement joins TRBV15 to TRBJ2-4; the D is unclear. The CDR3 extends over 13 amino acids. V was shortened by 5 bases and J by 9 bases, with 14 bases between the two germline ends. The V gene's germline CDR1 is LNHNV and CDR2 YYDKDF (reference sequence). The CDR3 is CATSAEDPTIQYF. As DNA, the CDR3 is TGTGCCACCAGCGCAGAAGACCCCACCATTCAGTACTTC.

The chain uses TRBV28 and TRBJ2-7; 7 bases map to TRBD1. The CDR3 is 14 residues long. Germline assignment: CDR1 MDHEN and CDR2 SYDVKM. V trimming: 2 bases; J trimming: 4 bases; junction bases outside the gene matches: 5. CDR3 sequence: CASSLMGQYYEQYF. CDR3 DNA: TGTGCCAGCAGTTTAATGGGACAGTATTACGAGCAGTACTTC.

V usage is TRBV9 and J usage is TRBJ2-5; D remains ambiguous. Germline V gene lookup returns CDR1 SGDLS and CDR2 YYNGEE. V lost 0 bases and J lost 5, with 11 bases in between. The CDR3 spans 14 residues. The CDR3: CASSVADEPETQYF. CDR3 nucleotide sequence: TGTGCCAGCAGCGTAGCGGACGAACCGGAGACCCAGTACTTC.

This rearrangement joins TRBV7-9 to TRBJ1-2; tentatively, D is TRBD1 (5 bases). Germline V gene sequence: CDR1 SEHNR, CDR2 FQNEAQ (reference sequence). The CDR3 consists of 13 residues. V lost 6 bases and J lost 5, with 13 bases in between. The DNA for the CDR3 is TGTGCCAGCAGTCTTATGGGGGGATATGGCTACACCTTC. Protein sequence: CASSLMGGYGYTF.

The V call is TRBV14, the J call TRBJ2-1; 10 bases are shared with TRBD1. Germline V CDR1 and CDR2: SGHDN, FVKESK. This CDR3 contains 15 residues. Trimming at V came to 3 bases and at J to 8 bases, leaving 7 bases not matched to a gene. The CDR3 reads CASSHAGQGKYEQFF. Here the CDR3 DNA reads TGTGCCAGCAGCCACGCGGGACAGGGGAAGTATGAGCAGTTCTTC.

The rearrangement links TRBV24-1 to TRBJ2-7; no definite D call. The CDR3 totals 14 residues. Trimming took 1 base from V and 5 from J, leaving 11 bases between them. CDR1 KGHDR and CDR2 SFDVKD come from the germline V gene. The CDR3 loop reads CATSDFPDGNEQYF. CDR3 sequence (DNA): TGTGCCACCAGTGATTTCCCTGACGGCAACGAGCAGTACTTC.

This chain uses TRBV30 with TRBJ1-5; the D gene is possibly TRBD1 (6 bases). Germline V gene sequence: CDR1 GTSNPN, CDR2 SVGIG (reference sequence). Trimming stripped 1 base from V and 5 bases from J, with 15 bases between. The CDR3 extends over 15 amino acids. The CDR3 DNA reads TGTGCCTGGAGTGCAGGAGTGGGGGCGGATCAGCCCCAGCATTTT. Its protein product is CAWSAGVGADQPQHF. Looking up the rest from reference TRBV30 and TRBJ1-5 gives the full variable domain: SQTIHQWPATLVQPVGSPLSLECTVEGTSNPNLYWYRQAAGRGLQLLFYSVGIGQISSEVPQNLSASRPQDRQFILSSKKLLLSDSGFYLCAWSAGVGADQPQHFGDGTRLSIL.

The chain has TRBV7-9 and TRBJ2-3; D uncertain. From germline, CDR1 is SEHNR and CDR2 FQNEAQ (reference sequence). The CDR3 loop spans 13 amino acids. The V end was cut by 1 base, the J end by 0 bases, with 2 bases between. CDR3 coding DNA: TGTGCCAGCAGCTTAGACAGCACAGATACGCAGTATTTT. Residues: CASSLDSTDTQYF.

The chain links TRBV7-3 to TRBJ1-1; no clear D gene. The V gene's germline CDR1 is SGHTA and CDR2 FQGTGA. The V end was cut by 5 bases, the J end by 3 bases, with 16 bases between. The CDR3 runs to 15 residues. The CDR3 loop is CASSPGEGVYTEAFF. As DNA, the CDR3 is TGTGCCAGCAGCCCCGGGGAGGGTGTTTACACTGAAGCTTTCTTT.

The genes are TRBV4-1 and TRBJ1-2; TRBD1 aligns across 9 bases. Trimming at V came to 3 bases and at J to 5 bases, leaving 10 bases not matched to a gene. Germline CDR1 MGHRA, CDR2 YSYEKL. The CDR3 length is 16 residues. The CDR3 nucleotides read TGCGCCAGCAGCCAGCATGCACAGGGGGCACAGTATGGCTACACCTTC. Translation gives CASSQHAQGAQYGYTF.

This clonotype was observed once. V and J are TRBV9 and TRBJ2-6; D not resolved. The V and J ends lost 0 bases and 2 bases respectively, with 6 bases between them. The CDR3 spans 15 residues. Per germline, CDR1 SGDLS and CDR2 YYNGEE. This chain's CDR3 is CASSVVWAGANVLTF. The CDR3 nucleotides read TGTGCCAGCAGCGTAGTTTGGGCTGGGGCCAACGTCCTGACTTTC.

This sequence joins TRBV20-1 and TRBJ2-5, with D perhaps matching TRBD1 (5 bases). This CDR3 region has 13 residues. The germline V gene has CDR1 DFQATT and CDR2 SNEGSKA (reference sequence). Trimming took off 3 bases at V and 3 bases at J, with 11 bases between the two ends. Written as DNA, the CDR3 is TGCAGTGCTAGTGGGGCGAAAAAAGAGACCCAGTACTTC. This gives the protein CSASGAKKETQYF.

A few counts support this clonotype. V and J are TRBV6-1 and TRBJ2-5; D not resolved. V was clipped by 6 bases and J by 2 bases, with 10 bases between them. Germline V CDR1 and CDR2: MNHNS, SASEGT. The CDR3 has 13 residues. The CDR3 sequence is CASSWQPQETQYF. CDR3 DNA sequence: TGTGCCAGCAGCTGGCAGCCTCAAGAGACCCAGTACTTC.

Written as DNA, the CDR3 is TGTGCCAGTAGTATTGGTACGGGGAGCTCCTACGAGCAGTACTTC. Amino acid sequence: CASSIGTGSSYEQYF. The V and J genes are TRBV19 and TRBJ2-7; TRBD2 is a possible D gene (5 bases). The CDR3 totals 15 residues. The ends were cut back, 3 bases at V and 0 bases at J, with 12 bases in the middle. CDR1 and CDR2 (germline): LNHDA, SQIVND (reference sequence).

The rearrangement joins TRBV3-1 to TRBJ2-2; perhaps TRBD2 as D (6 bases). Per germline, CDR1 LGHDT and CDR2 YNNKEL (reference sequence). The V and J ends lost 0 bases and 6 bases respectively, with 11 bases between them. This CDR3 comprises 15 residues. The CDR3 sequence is CASSQEPGGAGELFF. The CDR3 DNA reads TGTGCCAGCAGCCAAGAACCTGGAGGGGCCGGGGAGCTGTTTTTT.

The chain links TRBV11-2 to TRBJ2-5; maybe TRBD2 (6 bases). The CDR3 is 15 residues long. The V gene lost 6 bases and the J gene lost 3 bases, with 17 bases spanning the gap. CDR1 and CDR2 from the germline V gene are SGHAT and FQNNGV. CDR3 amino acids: CASRHFGGGEETQYF. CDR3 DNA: TGTGCCAGCAGACACTTTGGGGGAGGAGAAGAGACCCAGTACTTC.

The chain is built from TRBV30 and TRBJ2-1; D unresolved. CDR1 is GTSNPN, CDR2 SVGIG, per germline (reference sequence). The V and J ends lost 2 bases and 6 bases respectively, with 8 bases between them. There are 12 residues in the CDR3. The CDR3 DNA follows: TGTGCCTGGAGTCTACTACGCAATGAGCAGTTCTTC. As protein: CAWSLLRNEQFF.

In nucleotides, the CDR3 is TGTGCCACCAGTGATTTTGCTAGCGGGAGAGGCGGTAGATATGAGCAGTACGTC. Protein: CATSDFASGRGGRYEQYV. The genes are TRBV24-1 and TRBJ2-7, with TRBD2 matching over 10 bases. V was pared by 1 base and J by 7 bases, with 15 bases of the junction left unmatched. This CDR3 is built from 18 residues. The V gene's germline CDR1 is KGHDR and CDR2 SFDVKD.

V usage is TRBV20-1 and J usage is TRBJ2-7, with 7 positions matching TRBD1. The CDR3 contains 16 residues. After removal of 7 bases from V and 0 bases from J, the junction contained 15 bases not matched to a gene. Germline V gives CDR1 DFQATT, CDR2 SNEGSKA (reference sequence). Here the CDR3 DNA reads TGCAGTGTTTTCAATACCGGGACAGAGGACTCCTACGAGCAGTACTTC. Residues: CSVFNTGTEDSYEQYF.

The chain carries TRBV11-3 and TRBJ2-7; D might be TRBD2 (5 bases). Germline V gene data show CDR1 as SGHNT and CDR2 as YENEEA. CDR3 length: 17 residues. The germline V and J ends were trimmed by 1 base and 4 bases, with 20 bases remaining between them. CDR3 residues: CASSLASWRARGYEQYV. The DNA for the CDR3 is TGTGCCAGCAGCTTAGCTTCCTGGCGGGCCCGGGGATACGAGCAGTACGTC.

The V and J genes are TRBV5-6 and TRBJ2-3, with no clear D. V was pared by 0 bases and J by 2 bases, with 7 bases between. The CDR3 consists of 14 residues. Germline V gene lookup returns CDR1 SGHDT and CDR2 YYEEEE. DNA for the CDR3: TGTGCCAGCAGCTTGGCGCTATCCACAGATACGCAGTATTTT. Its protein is CASSLALSTDTQYF.

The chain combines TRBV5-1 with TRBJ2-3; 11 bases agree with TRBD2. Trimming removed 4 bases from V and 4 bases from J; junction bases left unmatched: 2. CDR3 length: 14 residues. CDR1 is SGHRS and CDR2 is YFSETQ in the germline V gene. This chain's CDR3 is CASSISGGADTQYF. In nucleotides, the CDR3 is TGCGCCAGCAGCATTAGCGGGGGGGCAGATACGCAGTATTTT.

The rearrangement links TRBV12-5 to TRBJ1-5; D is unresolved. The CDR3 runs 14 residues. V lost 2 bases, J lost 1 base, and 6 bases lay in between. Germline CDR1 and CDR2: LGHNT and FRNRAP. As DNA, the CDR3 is TGTGCTAGTGGTTTGCCCCACAGCAATCAGCCCCAGCATTTT. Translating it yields CASGLPHSNQPQHF.

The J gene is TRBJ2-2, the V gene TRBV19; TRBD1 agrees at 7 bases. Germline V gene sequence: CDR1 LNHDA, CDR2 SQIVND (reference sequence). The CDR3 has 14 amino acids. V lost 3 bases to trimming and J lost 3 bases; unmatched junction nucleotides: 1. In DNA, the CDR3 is TGTGCCAGTAGTATGGGACAGTACACCGGGGAGCTGTTTTTT. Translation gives CASSMGQYTGELFF. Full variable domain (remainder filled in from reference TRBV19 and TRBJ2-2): DGGITQSPKYLFRKEGQNVTLSCEQNLNHDAMYWYRQDPGQGLRLIYYSQIVNDFQKGDIAEGYSVSREKKESFPLTVTSAQKNPTAFYLCASSMGQYTGELFFGEGSRLTVL.